The 8 T cell receptor beta chains below were found in one sample sequenced in a study of T cells in Graves' hyperthyroidism and ophthalmopathy. There were TCR beta CDR3 regions amplified from RNA transcripts. HTBI primers were the set used in a first-round RT-PCR of the TCR CDR3. TCRdb itself ran the multiplex PCR reads through MiXCR, one entry per CDR3 protein. The repertoire has about 840,000 distinct CDR3 sequences, 38% of them found once; the top ten carry 8.9%. Sequencing was performed on blood. Source of these receptors: a man between 18 and 35 years old with Graves' hyperthyroidism.

This clonotype was observed a handful of times. V and J are TRBV14 and TRBJ1-1, with D hard to call. The germline CDR1 and CDR2 sequences are SGHDN and FVKESK. V dropped 0 bases and J dropped 0 bases, with 11 bases sitting between them. The length of the CDR3 is 16 residues. CDR3 nucleotides: TGTGCCAGCAGCCAAGATATCCCAGCAATGAACACTGAAGCTTTCTTT. It specifies CASSQDIPAMNTEAFF.

J is TRBJ1-6 and V is TRBV10-3; TRBD1 matches 7 bases. V trimming: 3 bases; J trimming: 13 bases; junction bases outside the gene matches: 3. CDR1 ENHRY and CDR2 SYGVKD come from the germline V gene. This CDR3 is built from 12 residues. The CDR3 protein is CAISEAGQPLHF. CDR3 DNA: TGTGCCATCAGTGAAGCGGGACAGCCCCTCCACTTT.

This clonotype occurred many times. The chain couples TRBV2 to TRBJ2-7, with TRBD1 as a possible D gene (5 bases). The CDR3 totals 11 residues. Germline V CDR1 and CDR2: SNHLY, FYNNEI. The V and J ends lost 7 bases and 3 bases respectively, with 7 bases between them. CDR3 residues: CASTGLYEQYF. The CDR3 DNA sequence: TGTGCCAGCACAGGGCTCTACGAGCAGTACTTC.

This clonotype has only a few counts. This chain joins TRBV15 and TRBJ2-7, with 8 bases that match TRBD2. The CDR3 is made up of 16 amino acids. Looked up from germline, CDR1 is LNHNV and CDR2 is YYDKDF (reference sequence). The V segment lost 0 bases and the J segment 2 bases; nucleotides outside the gene matches: 6. The CDR3 nucleotides are TGTGCCACCAGCAGAGATCGGGGGGGTATCCCCTACGAGCAGTACTTC. It is translated as CATSRDRGGIPYEQYF.

Ten or more counts support this clonotype. The chain has TRBV9 and TRBJ1-4, with a tentative D call TRBD1 (5 bases). The CDR3 loop spans 15 amino acids. Between the trimmed V and J ends, which lost 0 bases and 0 bases, there was a span of 6 bases. Germline-derived CDR1 and CDR2 are SGDLS and YYNGEE. As DNA, the CDR3 is TGTGCCAGCAGCGTAGAGGGGTCAACTAATGAAAAACTGTTTTTT. Its protein is CASSVEGSTNEKLFF.

V usage is TRBV10-3 and J usage is TRBJ2-5; D possibly corresponds to TRBD1 (6 bases). The CDR3 sequence is 13 residues long. With 6 bases removed from V and 9 bases from J, the gap between germline ends came to 17 bases. CDR1 is ENHRY, CDR2 SYGVKD, per germline. The CDR3 reads CAIRAARGQPQYF. The CDR3 DNA reads as TGTGCCATCAGAGCAGCCAGGGGTCAGCCCCAGTACTTC.

This clonotype was recorded at least ten times. The rearrangement uses TRBV9 and TRBJ1-3; D is unresolved. CDR1 and CDR2 (germline): SGDLS, YYNGEE. The CDR3 runs 14 residues. Trimming shortened V by 1 base and J by 2 bases, and 7 bases separated the two germline ends. CDR3 bases: TGTGCCAGCAGCGTAAACAGTCCTGGAAACACCATATATTTT. This translates into CASSVNSPGNTIYF.

This clonotype was detected only a few times. The chain carries TRBV12-3 or TRBV12-4 and TRBJ1-1, with D possibly TRBD1 on 5 matching bases. This CDR3 contains 14 residues. Trimming removed 3 bases from V and 4 bases from J, with 12 bases in between. The DNA for the CDR3 is TGTGCCAGCAGTTTCTTTGGCAGGGCCACTGAAGCTTTCTTT. It specifies CASSFFGRATEAFF.